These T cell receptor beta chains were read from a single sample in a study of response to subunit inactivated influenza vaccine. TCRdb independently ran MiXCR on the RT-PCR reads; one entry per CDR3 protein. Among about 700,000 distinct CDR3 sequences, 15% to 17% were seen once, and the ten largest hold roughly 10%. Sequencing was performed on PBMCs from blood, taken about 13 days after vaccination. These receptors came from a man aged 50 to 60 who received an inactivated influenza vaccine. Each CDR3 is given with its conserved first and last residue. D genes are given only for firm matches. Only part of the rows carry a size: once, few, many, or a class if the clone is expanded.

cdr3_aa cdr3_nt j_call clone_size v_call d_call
CASSVTSGSTDTQYF TGTGCCAGCAGCGTAACTAGCGGGAGTACAGATACGCAGTATTTT TRBJ2-3 - TRBV9 TRBD2
CASSDPSGDTDTQYF TGTGCCAGCAGTGACCCTAGCGGAGACACAGATACGCAGTATTTT TRBJ2-3 - TRBV2 TRBD2
CAISDSYEQFF TGTGCCATCAGTGATTCTTATGAGCAGTTCTTC TRBJ2-1 few TRBV10-3 -
CSAEQGATQYF TGCAGCGCCGAACAGGGGGCTACGCAGTATTTT TRBJ2-3 many TRBV29-1 TRBD1
CASSGGQSSYNEQFF TGTGCCAGCAGTGGCGGACAGAGTTCCTACAATGAGCAGTTCTTC TRBJ2-1 - TRBV2 -
CASGRTAGGGGGTDTQYF TGTGCCAGCGGAAGAACTGCGGGAGGTGGTGGCGGCACAGATACGCAGTATTTT TRBJ2-3 - TRBV28 TRBD2
CSASSGGWDEKLFF TGCAGTGCTAGTAGCGGGGGATGGGATGAAAAACTGTTTTTT TRBJ1-4 many TRBV20-1 -
CASSRLSWQETQYF TGTGCCAGCAGCCGACTCTCCTGGCAAGAGACCCAGTACTTC TRBJ2-5 - TRBV7-2 -
CASSRSGFQETQYF TGCGCCAGCAGCCGTTCCGGGTTCCAAGAGACCCAGTACTTC TRBJ2-5 - TRBV5-1 -
CASSLEGRQYF TGTGCCAGCAGCTTGGAGGGTAGGCAGTACTTC TRBJ2-7 few TRBV11-2 -
CASSQRDGYNEQFF TGTGCCAGCAGCCAAAGGGACGGCTACAATGAGCAGTTCTTC TRBJ2-1 - TRBV7-9 -
CASSPERGADTQYF TGCGCCAGCAGCCCTGAGCGGGGGGCAGATACGCAGTATTTT TRBJ2-3 many TRBV5-1 TRBD2
CAISSTGEGNQPQHF TGTGCCATCAGTAGTACAGGGGAAGGCAATCAGCCCCAGCATTTT TRBJ1-5 few TRBV10-3 TRBD1
CSVVQGGPRDTQYF TGCAGCGTTGTTCAAGGGGGACCTCGAGATACGCAGTATTTT TRBJ2-3 few TRBV29-1 -
CASSPRTGYLGEQYF TGTGCCAGCAGTCCCCGGACAGGGTATTTGGGCGAGCAGTACTTC TRBJ2-7 - TRBV12-3/TRBV12-4 TRBD1
CASSQVRQGEQYF TGTGCCAGCAGCCAAGTGAGGCAGGGGGAGCAGTACTTC TRBJ2-7 - TRBV14 -
CASSLRDGRSSYEQYF TGTGCCAGCAGCCTACGGGACGGACGAAGCTCCTACGAGCAGTACTTC TRBJ2-7 - TRBV7-8 -
CASSLARLPLAKKYEQYF TGTGCCAGCAGCTTAGCGAGGTTACCACTAGCGAAGAAATACGAGCAGTACTTC TRBJ2-7 - TRBV11-1 TRBD2
CASSRDRENLSNQPQHF TGTGCCAGCAGCCGGGACAGGGAAAACCTTAGCAATCAGCCCCAGCATTTT TRBJ1-5 few TRBV21-1 -
CASSYWDSPLHF TGTGCCAGCAGTTATTGGGATTCACCCCTCCACTTT TRBJ1-6 many TRBV6-6 -
CASSGNRGLHYNNEQFF TGTGCCAGCAGCGGAAACAGGGGCCTCCATTATAACAATGAGCAGTTCTTC TRBJ2-1 - TRBV6-1 TRBD1
CSARGQGRTEAFF TGCAGTGCTAGAGGTCAGGGTAGGACTGAAGCTTTCTTT TRBJ1-1 many TRBV20-1 -
CSVNRGRGEAFF TGCAGCGTTAACAGGGGGCGCGGGGAAGCTTTCTTT TRBJ1-1 - TRBV29-1 TRBD1
CASSPRGYLSYNEQFF TGTGCCAGCAGTCCCAGGGGCTACCTCTCCTACAATGAGCAGTTCTTC TRBJ2-1 few TRBV12-3/TRBV12-4 -
CASGPRPGAQYF TGCGCCAGCGGGCCCCGTCCAGGTGCCCAGTACTTC TRBJ2-5 - TRBV5-1 -
CASSFRDGYNEQFF TGTGCCAGCTCATTCCGGGACGGATACAATGAGCAGTTCTTC TRBJ2-1 many TRBV18 -
CASCTSVGNTGELFF TGTGCCAGCTGCACTAGCGTAGGGAACACCGGGGAGCTGTTTTTT TRBJ2-2 - TRBV6-1 TRBD2
CASSLASWYQQETQYF TGTGCCAGCAGCTTAGCGAGTTGGTACCAACAAGAGACCCAGTACTTC TRBJ2-5 - TRBV7-2 -
CASSSRQGVNQPQHF TGTGCCAGCAGTTCGCGACAGGGGGTTAATCAGCCCCAGCATTTT TRBJ1-5 few TRBV12-3/TRBV12-4 TRBD1
CASSLAGWASLYNEQFF TGCGCCAGCAGCTTGGCCGGGTGGGCCTCCCTTTACAATGAGCAGTTCTTC TRBJ2-1 - TRBV5-1 -
CASSQAGTTGRQYF TGTGCCAGCAGCCAAGCCGGGACCACGGGGCGGCAGTACTTC TRBJ2-7 few TRBV3-1 -
CASRNSGRALPINEQFF TGTGCCAGCAGAAATAGCGGGAGGGCCCTTCCCATCAATGAGCAGTTCTTC TRBJ2-1 few TRBV6-2/TRBV6-3 TRBD2
CASSYLGLAERTDTQYF TGTGCCAGCAGTTACCTCGGACTAGCGGAGCGCACAGATACGCAGTATTTT TRBJ2-3 few TRBV6-2/TRBV6-3 TRBD2
CSARSPPRGMANSYEQYF TGCAGTGCTAGGAGTCCTCCTCGGGGTATGGCGAACTCCTACGAGCAGTACTTC TRBJ2-7 - TRBV20-1 -
CASSYLRWDRDSRERDTEAFF TGTGCCAGCAGCTATTTGAGATGGGACCGGGACAGCAGAGAGAGGGACACTGAAGCTTTCTTT TRBJ1-1 many TRBV6-5 TRBD1
CASSSGLDRNSPLHF TGCGCCAGCAGCTCGGGGTTAGACCGTAATTCACCCCTCCACTTT TRBJ1-6 few TRBV5-1 -
CASSSTSGTDTQYF TGCGCCAGCAGCTCGACATCAGGCACAGATACGCAGTATTTT TRBJ2-3 many TRBV5-1 -
CASSYSTQLTGELFF TGTGCCAGCAGTTACTCGACCCAACTCACCGGGGAGCTGTTTTTT TRBJ2-2 many TRBV6-5 -
CASSPRTSLTNTGELFF TGTGCCAGCAGCCCTCGGACTAGCTTGACGAACACCGGGGAGCTGTTTTTT TRBJ2-2 many TRBV3-1 TRBD2
CASSSQGEMAEQFF TGTGCCAGCTCTAGTCAGGGGGAGATGGCTGAGCAGTTCTTC TRBJ2-1 - TRBV2 TRBD1
CASSGNPADNTGELFF TGTGCCAGCAGCGGCAATCCAGCGGACAACACCGGGGAGCTGTTTTTT TRBJ2-2 few TRBV9 -
CASSLSFNVISTDTQYF TGTGCCAGCAGTTTAAGCTTTAACGTGATCAGCACAGATACGCAGTATTTT TRBJ2-3 - TRBV27 -
CATSRGVGEKLFF TGTGCCACCAGCAGGGGGGTTGGTGAAAAACTGTTTTTT TRBJ1-4 - TRBV15 -
CASSRSGQQETQYF TGTGCCAGCAGTCGGTCCGGACAGCAAGAGACCCAGTACTTC TRBJ2-5 - TRBV3-1 -
CASSLWGGSYNEQFF TGTGCCAGCAGCTTGTGGGGCGGCTCCTACAATGAGCAGTTCTTC TRBJ2-1 few TRBV5-4 -
CASSPLAVWETQYF TGTGCCAGCAGCCCACTCGCGGTCTGGGAGACCCAGTACTTC TRBJ2-5 few TRBV7-9 -
CASSKFFAGGLSGELFF TGTGCCAGTAGTAAGTTTTTTGCGGGAGGACTCTCCGGGGAGCTGTTTTTT TRBJ2-2 few TRBV19 TRBD2